This T cell receptor beta chain was sequenced during a study of tumor-infiltrating lymphocytes in primary liver carcinoma. Overall study: The patients comprised men and women between the ages of 30 and 69 years. Every sample contained roughly 3.65 to 8 million productive TCRbeta reads, and these numbers were similar from one tissue type to another.

Unsorted whole blood yielded blood RNA, and germline DNA was extracted as well. Patients were treatment-naive with chronic HBV infection. Germline lookup yields CDR1 SGHNT and CDR2 YYREEE (reference sequence). V gave up 0 bases and J gave up 6 bases, with 10 bases separating them. The CDR3 extends over 13 amino acids. From around 500 ng total RNA, TCR beta cDNA was generated with a primer in the constant region. Amplification in three nested multiplex PCR rounds with slightly modified ARM-PCR gave rise to TCR beta libraries. With TRBV1-TRBV30 forward primers and a C-beta reverse primer, the first two PCR rounds were run for approximately 9 cycles each. TCRdb redid the calling of the multiplex PCR reads with MiXCR, one entry per CDR3 protein. The data show 300,000 to 350,000 distinct CDR3 sequences, approximately 54% seen once.

The sample consisted of peripheral blood. This TCR was sampled from a young woman with primary liver carcinoma and hepatitis B virus infection. The chain has TRBV5-4 and TRBJ2-7, with no clear D. The CDR3 sequence: CASSLGPPGEQYF. As DNA, the CDR3 is TGTGCCAGCAGCTTGGGGCCGCCAGGCGAGCAGTACTTC.